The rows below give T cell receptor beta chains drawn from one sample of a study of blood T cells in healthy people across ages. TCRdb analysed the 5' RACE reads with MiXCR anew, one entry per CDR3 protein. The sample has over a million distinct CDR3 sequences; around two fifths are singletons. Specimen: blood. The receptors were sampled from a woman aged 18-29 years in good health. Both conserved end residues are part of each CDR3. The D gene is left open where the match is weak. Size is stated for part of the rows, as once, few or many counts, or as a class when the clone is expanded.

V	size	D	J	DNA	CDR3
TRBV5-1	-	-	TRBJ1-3	TGCGCCAGCAGCTTGGTTCCAGGCGTCTCTGGAAACACCATATATTTT	CASSLVPGVSGNTIYF
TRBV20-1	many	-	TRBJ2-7	TGCAGTGCTACTGATCCATCCTACGAGCAGTACTTC	CSATDPSYEQYF
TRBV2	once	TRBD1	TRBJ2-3	TGTGCCAGCTGGGTTCTCGGGACAGTGAGGGCAGATACGCAGTATTTT	CASWVLGTVRADTQYF
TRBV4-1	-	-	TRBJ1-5	TGCGCCAGCAGCCAAGAGTGGGGCCAGGGAGTAAATCAGCCCCAGCATTTT	CASSQEWGQGVNQPQHF
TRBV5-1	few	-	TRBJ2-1	TGCGCCAGCAGGGAGCCCCCTGGCAATGAGCAGTTCTTC	CASREPPGNEQFF
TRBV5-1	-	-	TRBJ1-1	TGCGCCAGCAGCTTGGCCGACGGTGGGGACGCTTTCTTT	CASSLADGGDAFF
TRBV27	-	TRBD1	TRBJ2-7	TGTGCCAGCAGTTTGGGGACAGAGATCTACGAGCAGTACTTC	CASSLGTEIYEQYF
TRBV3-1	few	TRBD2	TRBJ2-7	TGTGCCAGCAGCCAAGTCCCCGGTGCGGCTAGCGGGGGGAGCTCCTACGAGCAGTACTTC	CASSQVPGAASGGSSYEQYF
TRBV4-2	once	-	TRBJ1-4	TGTGCCAGCAGCCAAGGGGTGTCGGTGCCTAATGAAAAACTGTTTTTT	CASSQGVSVPNEKLFF
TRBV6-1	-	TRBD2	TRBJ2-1	TGTGCCAGTAGCCCTAGCGGGCCAGCATACAATGAGCAGTTCTTC	CASSPSGPAYNEQFF
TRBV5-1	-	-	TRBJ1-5	TGCGCCAGCAGCCCTAAGGACAGCTATAGCAATCAGCCCCAGCATTTT	CASSPKDSYSNQPQHF
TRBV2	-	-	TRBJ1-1	TGTGCCAGCACCCAAACGGCGACGCCTGACACTGAAGCTTTCTTT	CASTQTATPDTEAFF
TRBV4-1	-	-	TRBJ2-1	TGCGCCAGCAGCCAAGGGATGAGGGACTCCTACAATGAGCAGTTCTTC	CASSQGMRDSYNEQFF
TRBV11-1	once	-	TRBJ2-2	TGTGCCAGCAGCTTAACTCGGTTGAACACCGGGGAGCTGTTTTTT	CASSLTRLNTGELFF
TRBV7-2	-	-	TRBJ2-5	TGTGCCAGCAGGAAACAGGAATCCTACGGGGAGCAGTACTTC	CASRKQESYGEQYF
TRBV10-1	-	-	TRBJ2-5	TGCGCCAGCAGTGGTGTCCGTGGCTCCACGAACTTACAAGAGACCCAGTACTTC	CASSGVRGSTNLQETQYF
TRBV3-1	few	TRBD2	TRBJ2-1	TGTGCCAGCAGCCAATTTAGCGGGGGACTCTCCTACAATGAGCAGTTCTTC	CASSQFSGGLSYNEQFF
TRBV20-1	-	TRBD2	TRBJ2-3	TGCAGCCCGAGCGGGGGGGCCACAGATACGCAGTATTTT	CSPSGGATDTQYF
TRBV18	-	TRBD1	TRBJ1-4	TGTGCCAGCTCACCCGAGGGACAGCGAAATGAAAAACTGTTTTTT	CASSPEGQRNEKLFF
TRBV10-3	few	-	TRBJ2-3	TGTGCCATCACGAGGGATGGAGATACGCAGTATTTT	CAITRDGDTQYF
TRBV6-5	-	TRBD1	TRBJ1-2	TGTGCCAGCAGTTACTCGTCCGGACAGGGGTCGTATGGCTACACCTTC	CASSYSSGQGSYGYTF
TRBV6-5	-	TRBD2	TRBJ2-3	TGTGCCAGCAGTTTCGGGACTAGCGGGGGGTTTAGCACAGATACGCAGTATTTT	CASSFGTSGGFSTDTQYF
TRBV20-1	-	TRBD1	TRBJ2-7	TGCAGTGTTTCGGGACAGGGATCCTACGAGCAGTACTTC	CSVSGQGSYEQYF
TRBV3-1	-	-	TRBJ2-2	TGTGCCAGCAGCCAAGGCGGGTCGTTGTTTACCGGGGAGCTGTTTTTT	CASSQGGSLFTGELFF
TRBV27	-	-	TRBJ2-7	TGTGCCAGCAGTGCATCAGGGGCCCCGAGCTCCTACAATGAGCAGTACTTC	CASSASGAPSSYNEQYF
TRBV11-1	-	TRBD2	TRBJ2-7	TGTGCCAGCAGCTTGGGACCCACGGGGGGCTACGAGCAGTACTTC	CASSLGPTGGYEQYF
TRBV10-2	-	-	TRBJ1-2	TGCGCCAGCAGTGACTGGAACACCTATGGCTACACCTTC	CASSDWNTYGYTF
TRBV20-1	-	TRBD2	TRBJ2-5	TGCAATGCTCCCGGGATAGCGGGAGAGACCCAGTACTTC	CNAPGIAGETQYF
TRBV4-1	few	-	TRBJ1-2	TGCGCCAGCAGGTCCCTGGCCCTCAACGTTTCCTATGGCTACACCTTC	CASRSLALNVSYGYTF
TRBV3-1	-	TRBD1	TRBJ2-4	TGTGCCAGCAGCCCCCGGGACGGCAACAGACAGGGCATTCAGTACTTC	CASSPRDGNRQGIQYF
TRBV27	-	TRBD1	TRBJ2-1	TGTGCCAGCAGTTCACTACCAGGGGGCGCTTACAATGAGCAGTTCTTC	CASSSLPGGAYNEQFF
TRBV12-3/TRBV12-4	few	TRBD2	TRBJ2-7	TGTGCCAGCAGCCCCCCAGTCGGGACTAGCAGATTCTACGAGCAGTACTTC	CASSPPVGTSRFYEQYF
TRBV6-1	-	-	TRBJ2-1	TGTGCCAGCAGTGAATCTTGGGGCGAGACGTTCTTC	CASSESWGETFF
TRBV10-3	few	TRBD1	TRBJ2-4	TGTGCCATCAGGGGACAGGGGGAACGCATTCAGTACTTC	CAIRGQGERIQYF
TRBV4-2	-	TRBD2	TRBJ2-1	TGTGCCAGCAGCCAAGATCTTGCGACTAGCAGATACAATGAGCAGTTCTTC	CASSQDLATSRYNEQFF
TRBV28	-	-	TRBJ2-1	TGTGCCAGCAGGCCGGCCGGGACTCCTAATGAGCAGTTCTTC	CASRPAGTPNEQFF
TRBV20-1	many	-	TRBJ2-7	TGCAGTGCTAGATCGGAGCCACCCTACGAGCAGTACTTC	CSARSEPPYEQYF
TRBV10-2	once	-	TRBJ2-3	TGCGCCAGCAGAGTTGGGACGGGCACAGATACGCAGTATTTT	CASRVGTGTDTQYF